The T cell receptor (beta chain) under discussion was sequenced for a study of blood T cell repertoires in COVID-19. CDR3 length: 15 residues. CDR1 and CDR2 from the germline V gene are SGHDN and FVKESK. Germline trimming cut 5 bases from V and 6 bases from J; bases unmatched to any gene: 8. This clone appeared once. Some clones are missing from TCRdb's copy, which holds only in-frame ones; the method was immunoSEQ multiplex PCR. The sample records some 130,000 clones, 75% to 85% being singletons. Sequenced sample: peripheral blood. This receptor was identified in an elderly man with acute or convalescent COVID-19. This rearrangement joins TRBV14 to TRBJ2-1, with 9 bases lining up with TRBD2. CDR3 in amino acids: CASSLPGLAFNEQFF. The CDR3 DNA sequence: TGTGCCAGCAGCTTACCGGGACTAGCTTTCAATGAGCAGTTCTTC. Using reference TRBV14 and TRBJ2-1 for the parts outside the CDR3, the full variable domain is EAGVTQFPSHSVIEKGQTVTLRCDPISGHDNLYWYRRVMGKEIKFLLHFVKESKQDESGMPNNRFLAERTGGTYSTLKVQPAELEDSGVYFCASSLPGLAFNEQFFGPGTRLTVL.